Listed below are T cell receptor beta chains from one sample, sequenced in a study of T-cell reconstitution after alpha-beta-depleted transplantation in children. Each CDR3 protein is one row after TCRdb ran MiXCR on the PCR reads. The table records approximately 240,000 distinct CDR3 sequences, around 10% of them present only once. Sequencing was performed on PBMCs from the stem cell graft donor, taken from the stem cell graft. The source is a human donor who donated a stem cell graft to a child with acute lymphoblastic leukemia. The CDR3 runs from the conserved cysteine through the conserved F or W. D genes are given only for firm matches. Size is stated for part of the rows, as once, few or many counts, or as a class when the clone is expanded.

cdr3_aa cdr3_nt d_call j_call v_call clone_size
CASSWDYFSQKLFF TGCGCCAGCAGTTGGGACTACTTCTCTCAAAAACTGTTTTTT . TRBJ1-4 TRBV5-1 few
CASSFGFGGGDGNEQFF TGTGCCAGCAGTTTCGGTTTCGGCGGGGGGGACGGTAATGAGCAGTTCTTC TRBD2 TRBJ2-1 TRBV27 many
CASSLTRALNTEAFF TGTGCCAGCAGCCTGACCAGGGCGCTGAACACTGAAGCTTTCTTT . TRBJ1-1 TRBV3-1 many
CASSLAIRGIGDEQFF TGCGCCAGCAGCTTGGCCATCCGGGGGATTGGCGATGAGCAGTTCTTC . TRBJ2-1 TRBV5-1 .
CASSLGQGDWNTEAFF TGCGCCAGCAGCTTGGGACAGGGGGATTGGAACACTGAAGCTTTCTTT TRBD1 TRBJ1-1 TRBV5-1 many
CASSPSGSWTSSYEQYF TGCGCCAGCAGTCCATCCGGGTCGTGGACGAGCTCCTACGAGCAGTACTTC . TRBJ2-7 TRBV10-1 few
CASSEFPKKDNQPQHF TGTGCCAGCAGTGAATTCCCAAAGAAGGACAATCAGCCCCAGCATTTT . TRBJ1-5 TRBV2 many
CASRRLAMNTGELFF TGTGCCAGCAGGAGACTAGCGATGAACACCGGGGAGCTGTTTTTT TRBD2 TRBJ2-2 TRBV12-3/TRBV12-4 .
CASRPGQGGTEAFF TGCGCCAGCAGACCCGGACAGGGGGGAACTGAAGCTTTCTTT TRBD1 TRBJ1-1 TRBV10-1 few
CSASSPGQVTSNYGYTF TGCAGTGCTAGCTCCCCGGGACAGGTTACCTCTAACTATGGCTACACCTTC TRBD1 TRBJ1-2 TRBV20-1 few
CASRGTGDTGELFF TGTGCCAGCAGAGGGACAGGGGACACCGGGGAGCTGTTTTTT TRBD1 TRBJ2-2 TRBV2 .
CASSLGEFTDTQYF TGCGCCAGCAGCCTCGGAGAATTCACAGATACGCAGTATTTT . TRBJ2-3 TRBV5-1 many
CASSSATGSYNEQFF TGCGCCAGCAGCTCGGCGACGGGCTCCTACAATGAGCAGTTCTTC . TRBJ2-1 TRBV5-1 many
CAWSVSRDYHRGYTF TGTGCCTGGAGTGTATCCAGGGACTATCATAGGGGCTACACCTTC . TRBJ1-2 TRBV30 few
CASSARVDTEAFF TGTGCCAGCAGCGCGAGGGTGGACACTGAAGCTTTCTTT . TRBJ1-1 TRBV9 few
CASSYAGASQPQHF TGTGCCAGCAGTTATGCGGGGGCAAGTCAGCCCCAGCATTTT . TRBJ1-5 TRBV12-3/TRBV12-4 .
CSARDYRQGLNGELFF TGCAGTGCTAGAGATTATCGGCAGGGGTTGAACGGGGAGCTGTTTTTT . TRBJ2-2 TRBV20-1 few
CASSLGFGQLLYNEQFF TGCGCCAGCAGCTTGGGTTTTGGACAGTTATTATACAATGAGCAGTTCTTC . TRBJ2-1 TRBV5-1 many
CASSSQTEAPQETQYF TGTGCCAGCAGCTCTCAAACAGAAGCCCCACAAGAGACCCAGTACTTC . TRBJ2-5 TRBV7-9 few
CASSAAGINEKLFF TGTGCCAGCAGCGCGGCAGGGATTAATGAAAAACTGTTTTTT . TRBJ1-4 TRBV9 few
CASSEGRGNTEAFF TGTGCCAGCAGCGAAGGACGGGGGAACACTGAAGCTTTCTTT . TRBJ1-1 TRBV3-1 few
CASSLGGGLQPQHF TGTGCCAGCAGCTTAGGGGGGGGCCTTCAGCCCCAGCATTTT . TRBJ1-5 TRBV7-6 .
CASSREILNTDTQYF TGCGCCAGCAGCCGAGAGATCCTAAACACAGATACGCAGTATTTT . TRBJ2-3 TRBV4-3 .
CSARPTLGQGLSNQPQHF TGCAGTGCTAGACCGACCTTAGGACAGGGCCTTAGCAATCAGCCCCAGCATTTT TRBD1 TRBJ1-5 TRBV20-1 many
CASRVGTAVEQFF TGTGCCAGCAGAGTTGGGACCGCAGTTGAGCAGTTCTTC . TRBJ2-1 TRBV2 many
CAISGASSGVQETQYF TGTGCCATCAGTGGCGCGTCTAGCGGGGTACAAGAGACCCAGTACTTC TRBD2 TRBJ2-5 TRBV10-3 .
CASSLAWVNTEAFF TGTGCCAGCAGCTTAGCTTGGGTGAACACTGAAGCTTTCTTT . TRBJ1-1 TRBV7-2 many
CSARGQTKNIQYF TGCAGTGCTAGGGGGCAAACCAAAAACATTCAGTACTTC . TRBJ2-4 TRBV20-1 many
CASSRQGIKNIQYF TGTGCCAGCAGCCGACAGGGGATCAAAAACATTCAGTACTTC TRBD1 TRBJ2-4 TRBV4-2 few
CASNLGQGVSEYYEQYF TGCGCCAGCAACCTGGGCCAGGGGGTGTCAGAATACTACGAGCAGTACTTC TRBD1 TRBJ2-7 TRBV5-1 few
CASSVGGTGYTDTQYF TGTGCCAGCAGCGTAGGGGGGACAGGGTACACAGATACGCAGTATTTT TRBD1 TRBJ2-3 TRBV9 .
CASSLEMQVQGGAQHF TGTGCCAGCAGCTTGGAGATGCAGGTCCAAGGGGGAGCCCAGCATTTT . TRBJ1-5 TRBV5-5 many
CASSLDTNKQAFF TGTGCCAGCAGCCTTGACACGAATAAACAAGCTTTCTTT . TRBJ1-1 TRBV12-3/TRBV12-4 many
CSARGQGIGYTEAFF TGCAGTGCTAGAGGACAGGGAATTGGGTACACTGAAGCTTTCTTT TRBD1 TRBJ1-1 TRBV20-1 many
CASSSRTGGTDTQYF TGCGCCAGCAGCTCAAGGACAGGGGGCACAGATACGCAGTATTTT TRBD1 TRBJ2-3 TRBV5-1 many
CSAPRPQRSYNEQFF TGCAGCGCCCCTAGACCCCAACGCTCCTACAATGAGCAGTTCTTC . TRBJ2-1 TRBV29-1 many
CASSLATGGVETQYF TGCGCCAGCAGCTTGGCTACAGGGGGCGTGGAGACCCAGTACTTC TRBD1 TRBJ2-5 TRBV5-1 many
CASSLDGGRSGEAFF TGCGCCAGCAGCTTGGATGGGGGAAGGAGTGGTGAAGCTTTCTTT . TRBJ1-1 TRBV5-1 .
CSVYRGYSMNTEAFF TGCAGCGTTTACAGGGGATATAGCATGAACACTGAAGCTTTCTTT TRBD1 TRBJ1-1 TRBV29-1 many
CASSMDGDSYNEQFF TGCGCCAGCAGCATGGACGGGGACTCCTACAATGAGCAGTTCTTC . TRBJ2-1 TRBV5-1 .
CASGFDYNTEAFF TGTGCTAGTGGTTTTGATTACAACACTGAAGCTTTCTTT . TRBJ1-1 TRBV12-5 .
CASSYPGGTGELFF TGTGCCAGCAGTTACCCAGGGGGCACCGGGGAGCTGTTTTTT TRBD1 TRBJ2-2 TRBV12-3/TRBV12-4 few
CASSFSRTGYNEQFF TGTGCCAGCAGCTTTTCTAGGACAGGGTACAATGAGCAGTTCTTC TRBD1 TRBJ2-1 TRBV7-9 .
CASSLGQPNNEQFF TGCGCCAGCAGCCTGGGACAGCCAAACAATGAGCAGTTCTTC TRBD1 TRBJ2-1 TRBV4-3 many
CASSLKGYGANVLTF TGTGCCAGCAGCTTGAAGGGGTACGGGGCCAACGTCCTGACTTTC . TRBJ2-6 TRBV5-6 few
CASSRGVTGGASGEQFF TGCGCCAGCAGCCGGGGGGTGACAGGGGGCGCGTCGGGTGAGCAGTTCTTC TRBD1 TRBJ2-1 TRBV5-1 few
CASSYGTGGTGELFF TGTGCCAGCAGTTACGGGACAGGGGGCACCGGGGAGCTGTTTTTT TRBD1 TRBJ2-2 TRBV12-3/TRBV12-4 many
CASSFSCGGEVAGNTIYF TGTGCCAGCAGCTTTTCGTGTGGGGGAGAAGTGGCTGGAAACACCATATATTTT . TRBJ1-3 TRBV21-1 few
CSARGGQIYTEAFF TGCAGTGCTAGGGGGGGACAGATATACACTGAAGCTTTCTTT TRBD1 TRBJ1-1 TRBV20-1 few